Shown below are 16 T cell receptor beta chains from a single sample sequenced in a study of cytomegalovirus exposure and HLA in healthy donors. In the PCR, 60 Vbeta and 13 Jbeta primers were used. Measured with immunoSEQ multiplex PCR; TCRdb has only the in-frame clones, and not every one. The sample has about 140,000 clones; 70% to 80% are singletons. The material sequenced was PBMCs. Receptors were obtained from a man younger than 35 in good health and CMV-seronegative.

The rearrangement joins TRBV4-1 to TRBJ2-2; D might be TRBD1 (6 bases). There are 14 residues in the CDR3. The V gene lost 0 bases and the J gene lost 6 bases, with 8 bases spanning the gap. In germline, CDR1 is MGHRA, CDR2 YSYEKL. CDR3 in amino acids: CASSQDWGPGELFF. As DNA, the CDR3 is TGCGCCAGCAGCCAAGATTGGGGGCCCGGGGAGCTGTTTTTT.

The chain couples TRBV6-1 to TRBJ2-2; 7 bases agree with TRBD1. Germline V gene data show CDR1 as MNHNS and CDR2 as SASEGT. V dropped 5 bases and J dropped 4; count of bases not matched to a gene: 7. This CDR3 is built from 15 residues. CDR3 residues: CASSINEGATGELFF. The DNA of the CDR3 is TGTGCCAGCAGTATTAACGAGGGGGCCACCGGGGAGCTGTTTTTT.

This chain uses TRBV7-9 with TRBJ1-2, with D uncertain. This CDR3 is 14 amino acids long. Germline V gene lookup returns CDR1 SEHNR and CDR2 FQNEAQ (reference sequence). Trimming left V 8 bases short and J 0 bases short, with 13 bases between. The CDR3 DNA reads as TGTGCCAGCGCGAAGGGAGGAACTAACTATGGCTACACCTTC. This sequence encodes CASAKGGTNYGYTF.

The chain couples TRBV9 to TRBJ1-1, with D possibly matching TRBD1 (6 bases). This CDR3 is built from 15 residues. From germline, CDR1 is SGDLS and CDR2 YYNGEE. The ends were cut back, 4 bases at V and 0 bases at J, with 13 bases in the middle. CDR3 sequence reads: CASSPTTGMNTEAFF. CDR3 sequence (DNA): TGTGCCAGCAGCCCCACGACAGGAATGAACACTGAAGCTTTCTTT.

The CDR3 nucleotides are TGTGCCAGCAGCTGGGGGGAGTACGAGCAGTACTTC. It encodes CASSWGEYEQYF. The chain combines TRBV13 with TRBJ2-7, with D possibly being TRBD2 (6 bases). Germline V gene sequence: CDR1 PRHDT, CDR2 FYEKMQ (reference sequence). V lost 4 bases, J lost 4 bases, and 8 bases lay in between. This CDR3 is 12 amino acids long.

The sample holds a few counts of this clone. V usage is TRBV4-3 and J usage is TRBJ2-7; maybe TRBD2 (5 bases). Trimming left V 0 bases short and J 3 bases short, with 12 bases between. The CDR3 is 15 amino acids. The germline CDR1 and CDR2 sequences are LGHNA and YSLEER. The CDR3 nucleotides are TGCGCCAGCAGCCAAGATATTACGGGAAACTACGAGCAGTACTTC. The encoded protein is CASSQDITGNYEQYF.

The DNA for the CDR3 is TGTGCCAGCAGCTTAGACAGGACTAACACTGAAGCTTTCTTT. Protein: CASSLDRTNTEAFF. The chain employs TRBV11-2 and TRBJ1-1, with unresolved D. Trimming left V 0 bases short and J 2 bases short, with 7 bases between. Germline V CDR1 and CDR2: SGHAT, FQNNGV. The CDR3 loop spans 14 amino acids.

The chain uses TRBV4-2 and TRBJ2-6; weak D call: TRBD1 (5 bases). Per germline, CDR1 LGHNA and CDR2 YNFKEQ. The V and J ends lost 3 bases and 2 bases respectively, with 11 bases between them. This CDR3 is 16 amino acids long. CDR3: CASSQPQGTGANVLTF. Here the CDR3 DNA reads TGTGCCAGCAGCCAGCCCCAGGGTACTGGGGCCAACGTCCTGACTTTC.

This sequence joins TRBV7-3 and TRBJ1-1; no firm D call. The CDR3 contains 13 residues. Trimming shortened V by 5 bases and J by 2 bases, and 9 bases separated the two germline ends. The germline CDR1 and CDR2 sequences are SGHTA and FQGTGA. The CDR3 spells CASSPTVNTEAFF. Written as DNA, the CDR3 is TGTGCCAGCAGCCCTACAGTAAACACTGAAGCTTTCTTT.

The V and J genes are TRBV27 and TRBJ2-7, with a possible D match to TRBD2 (5 bases). Trimming removed 0 bases at V and 6 bases at J, with 12 bases between. CDR1 MNHEY and CDR2 SMNVEV come from the germline V gene (reference sequence). The CDR3 totals 14 residues. The CDR3 coding sequence is TGTGCCAGCAGTTTATCAGCGGCCGCCCGCGAGCAGTACTTC. It codes for CASSLSAAAREQYF.

The chain employs TRBV19 and TRBJ1-1; 7 nucleotides line up with TRBD1. Germline CDR1 LNHDA, CDR2 SQIVND (reference sequence). This CDR3 is 13 amino acids long. V trimming: 6 bases; J trimming: 4 bases; junction bases outside the gene matches: 5. In DNA form, the CDR3 reads TGTGCCAGTAGCCGACAGGGCGGCACTGAAGCTTTCTTT. Translation gives CASSRQGGTEAFF.

In its sample, this clone was seen once. CDR3 coding DNA: TGTGCCAGTAGCCTTTATGGGGGCGCCCCATCCCAAGAGACCCAGTACTTC. Its protein product is CASSLYGGAPSQETQYF. The chain has TRBV19 and TRBJ2-5; tentative D call: TRBD1 (6 bases). Trimming cost V 6 bases and J 1 base, with 21 bases left between them. There are 17 residues in the CDR3. Germline CDR1 reads LNHDA; CDR2 reads SQIVND (reference sequence).

V gene TRBV5-1 combines with J gene TRBJ2-7; 7 bases match TRBD1. The ends lost 7 bases at V and 3 bases at J; junction bases unmatched: 10. There are 14 residues in the CDR3. CDR1 is SGHRS and CDR2 is YFSETQ in the germline V gene. CDR3 nucleotide sequence: TGCGCCAGCGGTACAGGGGACGTAAACTACGAGCAGTACTTC. It encodes CASGTGDVNYEQYF.

The rearrangement links TRBV9 to TRBJ2-6; 8 bases match TRBD1. Losses at the gene ends were 6 bases for V and 0 bases for J; bases not matched to a gene: 8. This CDR3 region has 17 residues. Per germline, CDR1 SGDLS and CDR2 YYNGEE. Here the CDR3 reads CASTRTGMSSGANVLTF. The CDR3 DNA follows: TGTGCCAGCACAAGGACAGGGATGAGCTCTGGGGCCAACGTCCTGACTTTC.

The V gene is TRBV19, the J gene TRBJ2-1; 7 bases are a match to TRBD1. This CDR3 has 16 residues. V lost 7 bases to trimming and J lost 2 bases; unmatched junction nucleotides: 11. CDR1 and CDR2 (germline): LNHDA, SQIVND (reference sequence). The CDR3 sequence is CASTSYARGTYNEQFF. The DNA of the CDR3 is TGTGCCAGTACCTCCTACGCCAGGGGGACCTACAATGAGCAGTTCTTC.

J is TRBJ1-1 and V is TRBV30; D is possibly TRBD1 (6 bases). The germline CDR1 and CDR2 sequences are GTSNPN and SVGIG (reference sequence). CDR3 length: 13 amino acids. V was clipped by 3 bases and J by 13 bases, with 21 bases between them. CDR3 coding DNA: TGTGCCTGGAGCATAGGGGGGGGGAGTATGATTTTCTTT. As protein: CAWSIGGGSMIFF.